The 25 T cell receptor beta chains reported below all come from one sample, sequenced in a study of cytomegalovirus exposure and HLA in healthy donors. Primers: 60 Vbeta forward and 13 Jbeta reverse. The repertoire was sequenced with immunoSEQ multiplex PCR; TCRdb's copy has only in-frame clones and lacks some. The table includes about 160,000 clones, approximately 79% detected once. What was sequenced was PBMCs. Receptors originate from a man between 40 and 49 years old in good health and CMV-seropositive.

The genes are TRBV7-2 and TRBJ1-5; TRBD1 matches at 10 bases. The J segment lost 0 bases and the V segment lost 5 bases, leaving 10 bases of the junction unmatched. Germline CDR1 is SGHTA and CDR2 is FQGNSA. The CDR3 contains 18 residues. Here the CDR3 DNA reads TGTGCCAGCAGCCTCCTTTTTGGGACAGGGGTTAGCAATCAGCCCCAGCATTTT. Its protein product is CASSLLFGTGVSNQPQHF.

This clone came up a few times. The chain employs TRBV27 and TRBJ2-3; TRBD2 aligns across 8 bases. V shed 7 bases, J shed 5 bases, and the junction held 23 bases outside the gene matches. The CDR3 extends over 19 amino acids. CDR1 MNHEY and CDR2 SMNVEV come from the germline V gene (reference sequence). CDR3 nucleotide sequence: TGTGCCAGCAAAACACTGGGTCCGATGGGACTAGTGATGAAAGATACGCAGTATTTT. This sequence encodes CASKTLGPMGLVMKDTQYF.

This sequence joins TRBV11-2 and TRBJ1-1; perhaps TRBD1 as D (5 bases). The CDR3 covers 13 residues. The V end lost 5 bases, the J end lost 9 bases, and 16 bases lay between the germline ends. CDR1 is SGHAT and CDR2 is FQNNGV in the germline V gene. CDR3 residues: CASSAPGKGKAFF. In nucleotides, the CDR3 is TGTGCCAGCAGCGCGCCAGGGAAGGGGAAAGCTTTCTTT.

The gene calls are TRBV18 and TRBJ1-1, with a possible D match to TRBD1 (6 bases). This CDR3 is 14 amino acids long. The V gene's germline CDR1 is KGHSH and CDR2 LQKENI. V lost 3 bases and J lost 0, with 8 bases in between. The CDR3 region has the DNA TGTGCCAGCTCACCGGACAGCATGAACACTGAAGCTTTCTTT. Protein product: CASSPDSMNTEAFF.

This clone was seen just once. This chain joins TRBV9 and TRBJ1-6; 8 bases match TRBD1. The length of the CDR3 is 16 residues. The germline CDR1 and CDR2 sequences are SGDLS and YYNGEE. V lost 0 bases and J lost 7; bases outside the gene matches: 6. CDR3 amino acids: CASSVVAGGSNSPLHF. The DNA of the CDR3 is TGTGCCAGCAGCGTAGTGGCAGGGGGCTCCAATTCACCCCTCCACTTT. Full variable domain (outside the CDR3, taken from reference TRBV9 and TRBJ1-6): DSGVTQTPKHLITATGQRVTLRCSPRSGDLSVYWYQQSLDQGLQFLIQYYNGEERAKGNILERFSAQQFPDLHSELNLSSLELGDSALYFCASSVVAGGSNSPLHFGNGTRLTVT.

This chain links TRBV9 with TRBJ2-1; 8 bases map to TRBD2. Trimming removed 7 bases from V and 11 bases from J; junction bases left unmatched: 2. Germline V gives CDR1 SGDLS, CDR2 YYNGEE. The CDR3 totals 10 residues. CDR3: CASAGGQQFF. CDR3 nucleotide sequence: TGTGCCAGCGCGGGGGGCCAGCAGTTCTTC.

The rearrangement links TRBV6-5 to TRBJ1-1, with D possibly matching TRBD1 (5 bases). Germline V gene sequence: CDR1 MNHEY, CDR2 SVGAGI. Deletions cut 0 bases from V and 2 bases from J, with 10 bases between. CDR3 length: 15 residues. The CDR3 sequence is CASSYSLGRNTEAFF. The CDR3 bases are TGTGCCAGCAGTTACTCGTTGGGGCGAAACACTGAAGCTTTCTTT.

The chain couples TRBV4-1 to TRBJ1-1; 9 positions match TRBD1. With V trimmed by 4 bases and J by 6 bases, 9 bases remained unmatched. Germline CDR1 reads MGHRA; CDR2 reads YSYEKL. CDR3 size: 15 residues. The CDR3 region has the DNA TGCGCCAGCAGCCTAGACCCGGGACAGGGTTCTGAAGCTTTCTTT. This encodes CASSLDPGQGSEAFF.

The chain couples TRBV6-5 to TRBJ1-1; 7 bases agree with TRBD1. The CDR3 is 15 amino acids. Germline V gives CDR1 MNHEY, CDR2 SVGAGI. V trimming: 6 bases; J trimming: 5 bases; junction bases outside the gene matches: 12. CDR3 nucleotide sequence: TGTGCCAGCAGACACACAGGGGTAGTTTGGACTGAAGCTTTCTTT. Translation: CASRHTGVVWTEAFF.

V and J are TRBV5-6 and TRBJ2-1, with 10 bases fitting TRBD2. Per germline, CDR1 SGHDT and CDR2 YYEEEE. The CDR3 contains 15 residues. Trimming cost V 4 bases and J 7 bases; bases outside gene matches: 8. CDR3 coding DNA: TGTGCCAGCAGCCGGAGCGGGGGGGCCCGTAATGAGCAGTTCTTC. This encodes CASSRSGGARNEQFF.

This chain joins TRBV7-2 and TRBJ2-6; D is possibly TRBD1 (5 bases). Germline V gene sequence: CDR1 SGHTA, CDR2 FQGNSA. Trimming cost V 4 bases and J 1 base, with 20 bases left between them. This CDR3 has 19 residues. The chain's CDR3 is CASSSRVVQGRSGANVLTF. CDR3 in DNA: TGTGCCAGCAGCTCCCGAGTGGTCCAGGGTAGATCTGGGGCCAACGTCCTGACTTTC.

The rearrangement uses TRBV10-3 and TRBJ1-2, with 8 bases identical to TRBD1. The CDR3 has 13 amino acids. Germline V CDR1 and CDR2: ENHRY, SYGVKD. V lost 9 bases and J lost 8; bases outside the gene matches: 11. The CDR3 loop is CAIPDRDGEGYTF. The CDR3 coding sequence is TGTGCCATACCGGACAGGGACGGCGAGGGCTACACCTTC.

CDR3 loop: CASSYSKGNYEQYF. As DNA, the CDR3 is TGTGCCAGCAGTTACTCGAAGGGGAACTACGAGCAGTACTTC. This chain connects TRBV6-5 to TRBJ2-7, with TRBD1 as a possible D gene (5 bases). CDR1 and CDR2 from the germline V gene are MNHEY and SVGAGI. V lost 0 bases and J lost 3, with 9 bases in between. CDR3 length: 14 residues.

The chain carries TRBV27 and TRBJ1-2; 10 positions agree with TRBD1. The CDR3 runs 18 residues. The V and J ends lost 5 bases and 7 bases, in that order; junction bases with no gene match: 19. CDR1 is MNHEY and CDR2 is SMNVEV in the germline V gene (reference sequence). The CDR3 sequence is CASSPRGDRGTVTFGYTF. The CDR3 nucleotides are TGTGCCAGCAGTCCCCGGGGGGACAGGGGCACGGTGACTTTTGGCTACACCTTC.

J is TRBJ1-1 and V is TRBV5-4; D call uncertain. The ends were cut back, 4 bases at V and 1 base at J, with 14 bases in the middle. Germline-derived CDR1 and CDR2 are SGHNT and YYREEE (reference sequence). This CDR3 contains 15 residues. CDR3 sequence (DNA): TGTGCCAGCAGCCCCGCTTCGCAGGCGAACACTGAAGCTTTCTTT. Translated: CASSPASQANTEAFF.

The chain has TRBV19 and TRBJ2-2; D possibly corresponds to TRBD1 (5 bases). Trimming removed 2 bases from V and 7 bases from J, with 11 bases in between. Germline V gene data show CDR1 as LNHDA and CDR2 as SQIVND (reference sequence). CDR3 length: 14 amino acids. In DNA form, the CDR3 reads TGTGCCAGTAGTATACAAGGCAGGGTCGGGGAGCTGTTTTTT. Protein product: CASSIQGRVGELFF.

V gene TRBV15 combines with J gene TRBJ2-7, with 11 bases identical to TRBD1. Germline V CDR1 and CDR2: LNHNV, YYDKDF (reference sequence). Trimming took 0 bases from V and 4 from J; bases not matched to a gene: 11. The CDR3 is made up of 18 amino acids. The chain's CDR3 is CATSRDLSAGQGAYEQYF. In DNA, the CDR3 is TGTGCCACCAGCAGAGATCTTTCGGCCGGACAGGGGGCTTACGAGCAGTACTTC.

The chain is built from TRBV7-9 and TRBJ2-7; 7 bases agree with TRBD1. Germline CDR1 reads SEHNR; CDR2 reads FQNEAQ (reference sequence). This CDR3 contains 15 residues. V gave up 3 bases and J gave up 2 bases; unmatched junction bases: 7. CDR3 in DNA: TGTGCCAGCAGCTTTCACAGGGGCCCGACCTACGAGCAGTACTTC. Its translation is CASSFHRGPTYEQYF.

Only one count was recorded for this clone. The V gene is TRBV27, the J gene TRBJ1-2; 10 nucleotides line up with TRBD1. V was pared by 4 bases and J by 7 bases, with 6 bases of the junction left unmatched. The germline gives CDR1 MNHEY, CDR2 SMNVEV (reference sequence). This CDR3 is 14 amino acids long. In DNA form, the CDR3 reads TGTGCCAGCAGTTGGGACAGGGGAGCTGGTGGCTACACCTTC. Its protein is CASSWDRGAGGYTF.

V gene TRBV9 combines with J gene TRBJ2-7; TRBD1 matches 9 bases. This CDR3 spans 13 amino acids. The germline V gene has CDR1 SGDLS and CDR2 YYNGEE. V lost 3 bases and J lost 5; bases outside the gene matches: 3. For the CDR3, the DNA is TGTGCCAGCAGCGCCGGGACAGGGAACGAGCAGTACTTC. This gives the protein CASSAGTGNEQYF.

This chain links TRBV19 with TRBJ1-5, with D perhaps TRBD1 (6 bases). Per the germline V gene, CDR1 is LNHDA and CDR2 is SQIVND (reference sequence). The CDR3 has 15 residues. V was shortened by 5 bases and J by 3 bases, with 14 bases between the two germline ends. The CDR3 bases are TGTGCCAGTAGTCCCTGGGACATCCACAATCAGCCCCAGCATTTT. It specifies CASSPWDIHNQPQHF. The entire variable domain, with the rest obtained from reference TRBV19 and TRBJ1-5, is as follows: DGGITQSPKYLFRKEGQNVTLSCEQNLNHDAMYWYRQDPGQGLRLIYYSQIVNDFQKGDIAEGYSVSREKKESFPLTVTSAQKNPTAFYLCASSPWDIHNQPQHFGDGTRLSIL.

The chain links TRBV4-3 to TRBJ2-7; the match to TRBD2 covers 9 bases. The germline CDR1 and CDR2 sequences are LGHNA and YSLEER. The CDR3 is 15 residues long. With 4 bases clipped from V and 5 bases from J, the junction kept 9 bases outside the gene matches. The CDR3: CASSPEAAGGHEQYF. DNA for the CDR3: TGCGCCAGCAGCCCGGAGGCAGCGGGGGGCCACGAGCAGTACTTC.

This chain connects TRBV6-4 to TRBJ1-2; D is uncertain. The CDR3 covers 14 residues. The germline V gene has CDR1 MRHNA and CDR2 SNTAGT. Trimming cost V 3 bases and J 2 bases, with 10 bases left between them. CDR3 protein: CASSELVSNYGYTF. The CDR3 coding sequence is TGTGCCAGCAGTGAACTGGTCTCGAACTATGGCTACACCTTC.

This clone was detected once. The genes are TRBV29-1 and TRBJ2-2; D may be TRBD2 (5 bases). The CDR3 is 14 residues long. V was cut by 4 bases and J by 5 bases, with 14 bases left in between. Germline V CDR1 and CDR2: SQVTM, ANQGSEA. The CDR3 loop reads CSVAFAGGTGELFF. CDR3 coding DNA: TGCAGCGTTGCGTTCGCGGGCGGGACCGGGGAGCTGTTTTTT.

This chain uses TRBV21-1 with TRBJ2-7; TRBD1 is taken as the D call from the table, unchecked against the DNA. TRBV21-1 is listed as a pseudogene. This CDR3 has 13 residues. Here the CDR3 DNA reads TGTGCCAGCAGCATGGACAGTTCGGGAGAGCAGTACTTC. Translation: CASSMDSSGEQYF.